This T cell receptor beta chain was captured by sequencing in a study of blood T cell repertoires in COVID-19. About the study: Researchers got acute and convalescent COVID-19 samples from the United States, Italy and Spain. T cells, B-cell-depleted T cells, or PBMCs supplied cDNA or gDNA.

This CDR3 contains 12 residues. Trimming took 4 bases from V and 8 from J, leaving 11 bases between them. Germline V CDR1 and CDR2: LGHDT, YNNKEL (reference sequence). In the source study's methods: For nucleated cells, counts were estimated from reference gene primer amplification. Profiling relied on immunoSEQ multiplex PCR, and the TCRdb table lists in-frame clones only, not all of them. V and J calls and clone size are given by that table; D and trimming were obtained from the DNA. The sample contains 30,000 to 45,000 clones, around 80% of which appear only once. The receptor was derived from a man aged 55 to 70 with active COVID-19. The chain is built from TRBV3-1 (or the pseudogene TRBV3-2) and TRBJ1-1; D might be TRBD1 (5 bases). The sequenced sample was peripheral blood. CDR3 in amino acids: CASSRGQGEAFF. The CDR3 nucleotides read TGTGCCAGCAGCCGGGGCCAGGGCGAAGCTTTCTTT.